These 2 T cell receptor beta chains were sequenced from one sample in a study of blood T cell repertoires in COVID-19. Libraries were prepared by immunoSEQ multiplex PCR; TCRdb keeps only in-frame clonotypes and omits some of them. This sample has roughly 74,000 clones, with about 89% found just once. What was sequenced was PBMCs or T cells enriched from blood (not recorded which). The receptors originated from a woman aged 45-65 years with acute COVID-19.

The chain uses TRBV21-1 and TRBJ1-1. TRBV21-1 is an annotated pseudogene. There are 14 residues in the CDR3. CDR3 DNA sequence: TGTGCCAGCAGCTCCCCTCCGGTGAACACTGAAGCTTTCTTT. Its protein is CASSSPPVNTEAFF.

V gene TRBV3-1 (or the pseudogene TRBV3-2) combines with J gene TRBJ1-2; D is possibly TRBD1 (6 bases). CDR3 size: 15 residues. Germline values: CDR1 LGHDT, CDR2 YNNKEL (reference sequence). Trimming removed 0 bases from V and 8 bases from J, with 16 bases in between. The CDR3 coding sequence is TGTGCCAGCAGCCAAGAGCCCCACGGGGGGCTGGGCTACACCTTC. It yields the protein CASSQEPHGGLGYTF.